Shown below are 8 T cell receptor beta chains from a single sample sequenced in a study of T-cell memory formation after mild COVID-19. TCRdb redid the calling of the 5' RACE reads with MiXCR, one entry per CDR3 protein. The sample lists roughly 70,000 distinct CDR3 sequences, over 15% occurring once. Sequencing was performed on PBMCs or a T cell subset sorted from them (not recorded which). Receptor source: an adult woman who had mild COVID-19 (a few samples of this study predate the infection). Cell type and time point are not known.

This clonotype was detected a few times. CDR3 amino acids: CASSFGQNTEAFF. Here the CDR3 DNA reads TGTGCCAGCAGTTTCGGACAGAACACTGAAGCTTTCTTT. The chain joins TRBV12-3 or TRBV12-4 to TRBJ1-1, with a tentative D call TRBD1 (5 bases). There are 13 residues in the CDR3. V shed 3 bases and J shed 1 base, with 6 bases lying between them.

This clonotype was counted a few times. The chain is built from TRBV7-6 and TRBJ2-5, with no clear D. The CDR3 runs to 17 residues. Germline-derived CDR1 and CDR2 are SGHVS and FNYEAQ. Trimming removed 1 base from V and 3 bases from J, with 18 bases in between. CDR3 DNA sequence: TGTGCCAGCAGCTTAGGTTATTTGGGCGGCGGTGAAGAGACCCAGTACTTC. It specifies CASSLGYLGGGEETQYF.

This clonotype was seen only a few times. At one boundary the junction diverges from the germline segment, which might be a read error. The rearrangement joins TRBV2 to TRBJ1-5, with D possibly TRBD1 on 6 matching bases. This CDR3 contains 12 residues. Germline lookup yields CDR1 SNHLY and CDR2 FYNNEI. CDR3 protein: CASSQNRMGTTF. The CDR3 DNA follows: TGTGCCAGCAGCCAAAATAGGATGGGGACAACATTT.

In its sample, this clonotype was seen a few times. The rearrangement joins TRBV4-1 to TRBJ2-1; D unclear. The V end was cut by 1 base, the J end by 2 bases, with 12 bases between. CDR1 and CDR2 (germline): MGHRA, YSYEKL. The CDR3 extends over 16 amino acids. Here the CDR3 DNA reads TGCGCCAGCAGCCAAGTTGGTCGTTCTACCTACAATGAGCAGTTCTTC. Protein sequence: CASSQVGRSTYNEQFF.

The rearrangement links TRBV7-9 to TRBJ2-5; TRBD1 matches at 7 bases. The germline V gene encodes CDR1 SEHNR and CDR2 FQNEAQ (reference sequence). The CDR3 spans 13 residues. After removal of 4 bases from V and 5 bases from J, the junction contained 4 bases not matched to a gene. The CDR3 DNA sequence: TGTGCCAGCAGCTCAGGGGGTAGGGAGACCCAGTACTTC. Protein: CASSSGGRETQYF.

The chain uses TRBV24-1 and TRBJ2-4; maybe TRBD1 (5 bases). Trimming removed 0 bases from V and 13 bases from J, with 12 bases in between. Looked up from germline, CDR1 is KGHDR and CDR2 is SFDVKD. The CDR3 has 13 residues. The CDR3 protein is CATSDLLDQGQYF. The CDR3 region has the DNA TGTGCCACCAGTGATTTGCTGGACCAGGGACAGTACTTC.

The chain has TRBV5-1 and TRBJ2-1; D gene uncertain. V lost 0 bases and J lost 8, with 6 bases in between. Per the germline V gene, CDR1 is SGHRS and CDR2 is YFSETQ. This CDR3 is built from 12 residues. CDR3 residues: CASSLDSHEQFF. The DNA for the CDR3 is TGCGCCAGCAGCTTGGACAGCCATGAGCAGTTCTTC.

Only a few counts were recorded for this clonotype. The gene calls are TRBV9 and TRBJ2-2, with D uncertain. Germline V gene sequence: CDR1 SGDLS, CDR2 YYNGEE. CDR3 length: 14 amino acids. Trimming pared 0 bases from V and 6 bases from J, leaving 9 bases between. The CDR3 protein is CASSVGDGPGELFF. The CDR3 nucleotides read TGTGCCAGCAGCGTAGGGGATGGTCCCGGGGAGCTGTTTTTT.